Following are 28 T cell receptor beta chains from one sample sequenced in a study of T cells expressing NK-cell markers. TCRdb reprocessed the 5' RACE reads; each CDR3 protein has one entry and no DNA is given. The listing records 200,000 to 300,000 distinct CDR3 sequences. Sequences were obtained from blood T cells: a sorted CD56 or NKG2C T cell subset, CD4+ or CD8+ T cells, or bulk PBMC T cells (not recorded which). These receptors were collected from a woman between 18 and 70 years old in good health.

The V and J genes are TRBV28 and TRBJ2-4; TCRdb gives TRBD1 as the D gene, but with no DNA this cannot be confirmed. Germline V gene data show CDR1 as MDHEN and CDR2 as SYDVKM. The CDR3 spans 18 residues. CDR3 residues: CAAARPGGTLLAKNIQYF.

The CDR3 sequence: CASSGLGTAEAFF. The chain links TRBV12-3 or TRBV12-4 to TRBJ1-1; the D call of TRBD1 rests on TCRdb alone, since no DNA is present to check it. This CDR3 is 13 amino acids long.

The chain is built from TRBV7-2 and TRBJ1-3; TCRdb outputs TRBD1, but without DNA this stays unchecked. The CDR3 loop spans 14 amino acids. Germline V lookup: CDR1 SGHTA, CDR2 FQGNSA. CDR3 amino acids: CASSPTGSGNTIYF.

The gene calls are TRBV28 and TRBJ2-7; as DNA is missing, the TRBD2 call by TCRdb cannot be tested. This CDR3 comprises 14 residues. Germline V gene lookup returns CDR1 MDHEN and CDR2 SYDVKM. The CDR3 region is CASISAGGPYEQYF.

This chain connects TRBV2 to TRBJ1-2; with no DNA, the TCRdb D assignment of TRBD1 cannot be verified. The CDR3 extends over 13 amino acids. CDR1 and CDR2 (germline): SNHLY, FYNNEI. Here the CDR3 reads CASRRDSPGGYTF.

The chain has TRBV11-2 and TRBJ1-5; TCRdb proposes TRBD1, but this gene call is untestable without DNA. This CDR3 contains 14 residues. Germline V CDR1 and CDR2: SGHAT, FQNNGV. The CDR3 sequence is CASSPEGRGQPQHF.

The V and J genes are TRBV30 and TRBJ1-6; the D gene TCRdb calls, TRBD1, cannot be checked with no DNA. The length of the CDR3 is 13 residues. The germline CDR1 and CDR2 sequences are GTSNPN and SVGIG (reference sequence). The CDR3 protein is CAWGGQGTSPLHF.

The genes are TRBV6-1 and TRBJ2-1; the TCRdb D gene call, TRBD2, has no DNA to confirm it. Germline V CDR1 and CDR2: MNHNS, SASEGT. The CDR3 contains 16 residues. CDR3: CASRSPTSDSYNEQFF.

The gene calls are TRBV20-1 and TRBJ2-3; the TCRdb call, TRBD1, lacks DNA for checking. CDR3 length equals 13 residues. CDR1 is DFQATT, CDR2 SNEGSKA, per germline (reference sequence). The CDR3 protein is CSASTGSTDTQYF.

V gene TRBV5-1 combines with J gene TRBJ2-5; TCRdb's assignment of TRBD2 cannot be checked, as there is no DNA. Germline-derived CDR1 and CDR2 are SGHRS and YFSETQ. The length of the CDR3 is 13 residues. CDR3 sequence: CASSRGLQETQYF.

J is TRBJ2-3 and V is TRBV12-3 or TRBV12-4; TCRdb's D call of TRBD1 is untestable without DNA. The CDR3 has 16 amino acids. CDR3 protein: CASSPLPGLATDTQYF.

The chain employs TRBV14 and TRBJ2-3; the TCRdb call, TRBD2, lacks DNA for checking. Germline CDR1 SGHDN, CDR2 FVKESK. This CDR3 spans 15 amino acids. CDR3 in amino acids: CASFRASGVSDTQYF.

V is TRBV11-2 and J is TRBJ2-1; TCRdb's D call, TRBD2, is unchecked because there is no DNA. Germline V gives CDR1 SGHAT, CDR2 FQNNGV. CDR3 length: 15 residues. CDR3 residues: CASSLPGGPYNEQFF.

V is TRBV18 and J is TRBJ1-5. The CDR3 contains 13 residues. Germline V CDR1 and CDR2: KGHSH, LQKENI. CDR3 loop: CASSPSVYQPQHF.

This chain joins TRBV19 and TRBJ2-7; TCRdb proposes TRBD2, but this gene call is untestable without DNA. This CDR3 contains 15 residues. The germline CDR1 and CDR2 sequences are LNHDA and SQIVND (reference sequence). The CDR3 spells CASSKGPGLADEQYF.

The gene calls are TRBV5-1 and TRBJ2-2; absent DNA, TCRdb's TRBD1 call cannot be checked. Germline V gene data show CDR1 as SGHRS and CDR2 as YFSETQ. This CDR3 comprises 15 residues. This CDR3 reads CASSLATGNTGELFF.

The rearrangement joins TRBV5-6 to TRBJ1-2. The CDR3 runs to 16 residues. The germline CDR1 and CDR2 sequences are SGHDT and YYEEEE. This CDR3 is CARPLARRLDGYGYTF.

The V and J genes are TRBV7-9 and TRBJ1-4. The CDR3 sequence is 14 residues long. Germline values: CDR1 SEHNR, CDR2 FQNEAQ (reference sequence). The CDR3 here is CASSLSTSREKLFF.

The chain has TRBV5-1 and TRBJ1-1; TCRdb proposes TRBD1, but this gene call is untestable without DNA. CDR3 length: 14 residues. Germline V gives CDR1 SGHRS, CDR2 YFSETQ. The CDR3 reads CASSSQVVNTEAFF. Full variable domain (rest looked up from reference TRBV5-1 and TRBJ1-1): KAGVTQTPRYLIKTRGQQVTLSCSPISGHRSVSWYQQTPGQGLQFLFEYFSETQRNKGNFPGRFSGRQFSNSRSEMNVSTLELGDSALYLCASSSQVVNTEAFFGQGTRLTVV.

This chain uses TRBV5-5 with TRBJ2-3; TCRdb names TRBD1, which stays unverified in the absence of DNA. The germline V gene encodes CDR1 SGHKS and CDR2 YYEKEE (reference sequence). This CDR3 has 17 amino acids. CDR3 sequence reads: CASSLYPGQGASDTQYF.

V is TRBV18 and J is TRBJ2-7; TCRdb's D call of TRBD1 is untestable without DNA. The CDR3 consists of 14 residues. Germline V gene sequence: CDR1 KGHSH, CDR2 LQKENI. The CDR3 spells CASSLWAGGYEQYF.

The J gene is TRBJ2-1, the V gene TRBV5-5; no DNA is available, so the TRBD1 call from TCRdb remains unchecked. Germline values: CDR1 SGHKS, CDR2 YYEKEE (reference sequence). The CDR3 covers 16 residues. CDR3 loop: CASSRRWGDHYNEQFF.

The CDR3 sequence is CASSLAGGANTGELFF. The chain couples TRBV5-5 to TRBJ2-2. CDR1 SGHKS and CDR2 YYEKEE come from the germline V gene (reference sequence). The CDR3 has 16 residues.

This chain joins TRBV12-3 or TRBV12-4 and TRBJ2-1; TCRdb's D call of TRBD1 is untestable without DNA. The CDR3 runs to 15 residues. The CDR3 is CASSEGRGGYNEQFF.

The chain links TRBV20-1 to TRBJ2-7; lacking DNA, the TRBD1 call made by TCRdb goes unchecked. Per germline, CDR1 DFQATT and CDR2 SNEGSKA (reference sequence). The CDR3 totals 15 residues. The CDR3 protein is CSARDWGQDTYEQYF.

The V and J genes are TRBV7-2 and TRBJ2-2; TCRdb calls TRBD1, which cannot be checked without DNA. The CDR3 is 17 residues long. CDR1 and CDR2 (germline): SGHTA, FQGNSA. This CDR3 is CASSSGQVSELVRELFF.

The chain carries TRBV6-1 and TRBJ2-3; the TCRdb D gene call, TRBD1, has no DNA to confirm it. The V gene's germline CDR1 is MNHNS and CDR2 SASEGT. The CDR3 sequence is 14 residues long. CDR3 residues: CASSLPGGRDTQYF.

V and J are TRBV6-2 or TRBV6-3 and TRBJ2-5. There are 14 residues in the CDR3. Per germline, CDR1 MNHEY and CDR2 SVGEGT. CDR3 residues: CASSYSGLVETQYF.